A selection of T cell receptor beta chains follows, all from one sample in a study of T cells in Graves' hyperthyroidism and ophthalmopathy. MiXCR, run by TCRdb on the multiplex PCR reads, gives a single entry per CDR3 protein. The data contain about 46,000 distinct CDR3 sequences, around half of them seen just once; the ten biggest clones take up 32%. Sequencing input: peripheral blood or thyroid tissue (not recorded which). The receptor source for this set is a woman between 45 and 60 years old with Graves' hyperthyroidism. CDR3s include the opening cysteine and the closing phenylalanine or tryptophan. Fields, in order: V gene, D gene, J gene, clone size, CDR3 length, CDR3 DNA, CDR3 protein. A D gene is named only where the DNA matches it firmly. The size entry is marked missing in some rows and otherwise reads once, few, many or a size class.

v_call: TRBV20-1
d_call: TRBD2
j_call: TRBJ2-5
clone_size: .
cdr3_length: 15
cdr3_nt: TGCAGTGCTAGTGGACTAGCGGGAGTGAGAGAGACCCAGTACTTC
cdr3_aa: CSASGLAGVRETQYF

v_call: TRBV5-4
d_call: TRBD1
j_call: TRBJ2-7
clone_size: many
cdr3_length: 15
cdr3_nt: TGTGCCAGCAGCCCCCAGGGACAGGGGGTTTACGAGCAGTACTTC
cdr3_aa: CASSPQGQGVYEQYF

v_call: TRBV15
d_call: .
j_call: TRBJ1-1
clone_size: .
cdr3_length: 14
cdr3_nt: TGTGCCACCAGCAGAGCTCGACGGAACACTGAAGCTTTCTTT
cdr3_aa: CATSRARRNTEAFF

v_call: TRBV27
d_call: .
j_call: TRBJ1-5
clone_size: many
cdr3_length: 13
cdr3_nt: TGTGCCAGCAGTTTATGGAGTAATCAGCCCCAGCATTTT
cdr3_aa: CASSLWSNQPQHF

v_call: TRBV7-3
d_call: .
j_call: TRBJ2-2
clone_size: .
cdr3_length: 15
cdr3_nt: TGTGCCAGCAGCTTTAGTAGGGATGACGCCGAGGAGCTGTTTTTT
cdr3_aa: CASSFSRDDAEELFF

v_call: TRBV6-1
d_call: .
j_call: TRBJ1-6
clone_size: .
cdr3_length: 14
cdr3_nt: TGTGCCAGCAGCCGGACCGACGGGAGCTCACCCCTCCACTTT
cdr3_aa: CASSRTDGSSPLHF

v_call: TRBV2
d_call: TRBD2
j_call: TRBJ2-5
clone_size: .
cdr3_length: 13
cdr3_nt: TGTGCCAGCCGGGGAGGGTCCCAAGAGGCCCAGTACTTC
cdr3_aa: CASRGGSQEAQYF

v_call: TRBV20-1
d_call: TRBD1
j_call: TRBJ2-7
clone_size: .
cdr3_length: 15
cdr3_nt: TGCAGTGCTACCAGACAGGGGGCAAGCTCCTACGAGCAGTACTTC
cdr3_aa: CSATRQGASSYEQYF

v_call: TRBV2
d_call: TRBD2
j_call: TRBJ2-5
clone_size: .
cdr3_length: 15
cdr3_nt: TGTGCCAGCCGGGGACTAGCGGGAGCGGTAGAGACCCAGTACTTC
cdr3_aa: CASRGLAGAVETQYF

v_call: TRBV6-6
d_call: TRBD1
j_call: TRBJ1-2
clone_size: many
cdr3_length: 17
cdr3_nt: TGTGCCAGCAGGGGACAGGGGCCCAACTCCGGTAACTATGGCTACACCTTC
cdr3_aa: CASRGQGPNSGNYGYTF

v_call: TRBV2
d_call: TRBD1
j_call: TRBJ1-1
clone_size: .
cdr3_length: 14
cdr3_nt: TGTGCCAGCAGTTGGGACAGGGTTGACACTGAAGCTTTCTTT
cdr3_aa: CASSWDRVDTEAFF

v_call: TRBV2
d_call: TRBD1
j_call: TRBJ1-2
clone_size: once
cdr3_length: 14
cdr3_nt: TGTGCCAGCAGGATGGACAGGCCTGACTATGGCTACACCTTC
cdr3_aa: CASRMDRPDYGYTF

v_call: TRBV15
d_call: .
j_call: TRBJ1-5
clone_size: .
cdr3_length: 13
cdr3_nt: TGTGCCACCAGCCGGGCCGCTGATCAGCCCCAGCATTTT
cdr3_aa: CATSRAADQPQHF

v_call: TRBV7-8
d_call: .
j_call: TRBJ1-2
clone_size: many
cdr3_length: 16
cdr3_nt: TGTGCCAGCAGCTTAAAACCCCGGGGAGGGATAGACGGCTACACCTTC
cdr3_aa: CASSLKPRGGIDGYTF

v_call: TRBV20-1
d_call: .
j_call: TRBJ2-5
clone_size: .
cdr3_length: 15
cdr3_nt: TGCAGTGCTAGAGATCGAACGTCAGGGAAAGAGACCCAGTACTTC
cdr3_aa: CSARDRTSGKETQYF

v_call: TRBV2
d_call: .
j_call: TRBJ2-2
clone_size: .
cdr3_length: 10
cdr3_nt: TGTGCCAGCAGCCCCGGGGGGCTGTTTTTT
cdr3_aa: CASSPGGLFF

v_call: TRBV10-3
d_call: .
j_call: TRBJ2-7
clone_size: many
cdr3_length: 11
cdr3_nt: TGTGCCACCCAAGGGAGGTACGAGCAGTACTTC
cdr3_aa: CATQGRYEQYF

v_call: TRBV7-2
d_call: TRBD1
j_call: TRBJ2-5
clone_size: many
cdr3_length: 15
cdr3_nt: TGTGCCAGCAGCCGCCGGGACAGGGTAGGAGAGACCCAGTACTTC
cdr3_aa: CASSRRDRVGETQYF

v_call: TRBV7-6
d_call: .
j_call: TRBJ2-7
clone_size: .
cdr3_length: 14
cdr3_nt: TGTGCCAGCAGCCCAAGCCGACCCCTCAACGAGCAGTACTTC
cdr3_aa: CASSPSRPLNEQYF

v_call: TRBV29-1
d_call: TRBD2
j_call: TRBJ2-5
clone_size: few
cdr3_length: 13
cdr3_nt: TGCAGCGTTGAACGGCGGGAGGCGGAGACCCAGTACTTC
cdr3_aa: CSVERREAETQYF

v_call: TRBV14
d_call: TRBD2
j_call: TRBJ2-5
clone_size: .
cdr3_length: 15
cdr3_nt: TGTGCCAGCAGCCAACTCAGCGGGAGGAAAGAGACCCAGTACTTC
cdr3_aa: CASSQLSGRKETQYF

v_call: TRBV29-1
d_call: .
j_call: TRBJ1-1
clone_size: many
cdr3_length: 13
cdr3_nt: TGCAGCGTTGGGGAGCATGGGGGGACTGAAGCTTTCTTT
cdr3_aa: CSVGEHGGTEAFF

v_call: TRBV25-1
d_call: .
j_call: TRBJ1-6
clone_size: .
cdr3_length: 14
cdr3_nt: .
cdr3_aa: CACSASSYNSPLHF

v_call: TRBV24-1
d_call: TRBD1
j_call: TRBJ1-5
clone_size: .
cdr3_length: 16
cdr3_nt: TGTGCCACCAGGGAGAGGGACAGAGACTTCAATCAGCCCCAGCATTTT
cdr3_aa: CATRERDRDFNQPQHF

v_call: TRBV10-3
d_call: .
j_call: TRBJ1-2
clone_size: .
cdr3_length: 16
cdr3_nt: TGTGCCATCAGTGCGCAGGGGAGACCAACGAACTATGGCTACACCTTC
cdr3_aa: CAISAQGRPTNYGYTF

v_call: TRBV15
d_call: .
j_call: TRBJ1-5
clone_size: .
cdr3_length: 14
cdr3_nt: TGTGCCACCAGCAGAGTTCGAGGGGTTCAGCCCCAGCATTTT
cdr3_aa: CATSRVRGVQPQHF

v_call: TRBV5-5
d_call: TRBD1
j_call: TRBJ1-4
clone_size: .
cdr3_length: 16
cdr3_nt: TGTGCCAGCAGCTCCGGTGGACAGGGGTATAGGGAAAAACTGTTTTTT
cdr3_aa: CASSSGGQGYREKLFF

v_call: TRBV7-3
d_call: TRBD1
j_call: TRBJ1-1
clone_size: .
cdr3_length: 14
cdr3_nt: TGTGCCAGCAGTCCCCAGGGGGTGGGCGCTGAAGCCTTCTTT
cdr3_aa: CASSPQGVGAEAFF

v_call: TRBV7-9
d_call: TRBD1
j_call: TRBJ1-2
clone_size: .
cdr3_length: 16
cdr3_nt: TGTGCCAGCAGCTCCAGGCAGGGGGCATACCCGGATGGCTACACCTTC
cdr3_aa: CASSSRQGAYPDGYTF

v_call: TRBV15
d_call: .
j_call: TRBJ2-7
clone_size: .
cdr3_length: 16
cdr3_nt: TGTGCCACCAGCAGCGTAGGTCCAGCGCCTACCTACGAGCAGTACTTC
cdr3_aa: CATSSVGPAPTYEQYF

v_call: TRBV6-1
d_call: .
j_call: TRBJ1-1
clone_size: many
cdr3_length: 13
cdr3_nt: TGTGCCAGCAGTGAACAGGTCCACACTGAAGCTTTCTTT
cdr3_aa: CASSEQVHTEAFF

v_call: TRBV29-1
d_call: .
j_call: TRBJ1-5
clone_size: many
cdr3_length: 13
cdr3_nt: TGCAGCGTTGCCGACGGTCCGAATCAGCCCCAGCATTTT
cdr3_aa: CSVADGPNQPQHF

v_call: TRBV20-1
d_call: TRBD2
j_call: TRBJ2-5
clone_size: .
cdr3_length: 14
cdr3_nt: TGCAGTGCTAATGGGCTAGCGGGCAGAGAGACCCAGTACTTC
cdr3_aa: CSANGLAGRETQYF

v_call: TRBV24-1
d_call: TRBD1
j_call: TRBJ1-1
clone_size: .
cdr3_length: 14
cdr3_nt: TGTGCCACCAGTGATTCTAGGGGGCACACTGAAGCTTTCTTT
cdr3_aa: CATSDSRGHTEAFF

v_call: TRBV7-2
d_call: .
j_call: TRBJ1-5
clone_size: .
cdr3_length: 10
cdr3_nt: TGTGCCAGCAGCTTAGGATTCCAGCATTTT
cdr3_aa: CASSLGFQHF

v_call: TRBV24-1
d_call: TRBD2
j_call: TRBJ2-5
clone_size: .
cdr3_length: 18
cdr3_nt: TGTGCCACCAGTGACAAGGGACTAGCGGGAGGGCCGGAAGAGACCCAGTACTTC
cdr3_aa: CATSDKGLAGGPEETQYF

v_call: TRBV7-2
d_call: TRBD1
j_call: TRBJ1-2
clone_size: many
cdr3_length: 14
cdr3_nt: TGTGCCAGCAGCTTTGACAGGGGCCTCCTTGGCTACACCTTC
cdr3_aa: CASSFDRGLLGYTF

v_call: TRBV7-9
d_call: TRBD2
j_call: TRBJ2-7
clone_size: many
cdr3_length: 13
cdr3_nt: TGCGCCAGCAGCGAGGGACTAGCGTACGAGCAGTACTTC
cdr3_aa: CASSEGLAYEQYF

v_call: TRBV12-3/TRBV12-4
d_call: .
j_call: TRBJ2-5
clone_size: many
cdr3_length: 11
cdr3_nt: TGTGCCAGCAGTTTAACGGGGGCCCAGTACTTC
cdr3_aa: CASSLTGAQYF

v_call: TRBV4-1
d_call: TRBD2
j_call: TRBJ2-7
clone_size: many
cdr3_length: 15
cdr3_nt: TGCGCCAGCAGCCAAGGCGTAGCGGGAGGCTACGAGCAGTACTTC
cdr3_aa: CASSQGVAGGYEQYF

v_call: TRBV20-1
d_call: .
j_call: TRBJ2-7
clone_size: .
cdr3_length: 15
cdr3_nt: TGCAGTGCCCAGAGGGGGGGGCAGGCGGGGTACGAGCAGTACTTC
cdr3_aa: CSAQRGGQAGYEQYF

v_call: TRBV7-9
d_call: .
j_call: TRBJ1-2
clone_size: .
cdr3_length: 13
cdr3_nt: TGTGCCAGCAGCATCAGTGAGGCCTATGGCTACACCTTC
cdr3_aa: CASSISEAYGYTF

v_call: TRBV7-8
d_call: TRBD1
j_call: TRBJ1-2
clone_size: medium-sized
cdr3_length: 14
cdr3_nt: TGTGCCAGCAGCTTAAGTGACAGGGGGTTTGGCTACACCTTC
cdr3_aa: CASSLSDRGFGYTF

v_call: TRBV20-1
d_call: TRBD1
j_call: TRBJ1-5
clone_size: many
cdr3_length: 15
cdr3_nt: TGCAGTGCTAGGAGTAAGACAGGGAGAGGGCAGCCCCAGCATTTT
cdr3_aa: CSARSKTGRGQPQHF